Listed below are T cell receptor beta chains from one sample, sequenced in a study of T cell responses to AZD1222 COVID-19 vaccine. This table comes from immunoSEQ multiplex PCR, and its TCRdb copy is limited to in-frame clones, with some not included. The table lists approximately 110,000 clones, approximately 85% of them singletons. This sample comprised peripheral blood, obtained 28 days after the second AZD1222 dose. The receptors were gathered from an adult who received the AZD1222 COVID-19 vaccine. Both conserved end residues are part of each CDR3. The D gene is left open where the match is weak. Only part of the rows carry a size: once, few, many, or a class if the clone is expanded.

J gene: TRBJ2-5; V gene: TRBV2; clone size: NA; D gene: TRBD2; CDR3 DNA: TGTGCCAGCAGTGGGCCTAGCGGGGGGGTTGAGACCCAGTACTTC; CDR3 protein: CASSGPSGGVETQYF
J gene: TRBJ1-4; V gene: TRBV28; clone size: NA; D gene: TRBD1; CDR3 DNA: TGTGCCAGCAGTAGAGACAGGGGGCCCCCGTACTACGAAAAACTGTTTTTT; CDR3 protein: CASSRDRGPPYYEKLFF
J gene: TRBJ2-7; V gene: TRBV7-2; clone size: NA; D gene: TRBD2; CDR3 DNA: TGTGCCAGCAGCTTAGCTAGCGGGGGGCGTTCCTACGAGCAGTACTTC; CDR3 protein: CASSLASGGRSYEQYF
J gene: TRBJ1-6; V gene: TRBV7-3; clone size: NA; D gene: NA; CDR3 DNA: TGTGCCAGCAGCCCCTGGGGGATGGATACTGTGTCACCCCTCCACTTT; CDR3 protein: CASSPWGMDTVSPLHF
J gene: TRBJ1-2; V gene: TRBV30; clone size: NA; D gene: NA; CDR3 DNA: TGTGCCTGGAGTGTACTGCGGGGGGCAGGTGGCTATGGCTACACCTTC; CDR3 protein: CAWSVLRGAGGYGYTF
J gene: TRBJ1-6; V gene: TRBV7-2; clone size: NA; D gene: TRBD1; CDR3 DNA: TGTGCCAGCAGCCCGACAGGGAATAGAAATTCACCCCTCCACTTT; CDR3 protein: CASSPTGNRNSPLHF
J gene: TRBJ2-2; V gene: TRBV6-2/TRBV6-3; clone size: NA; D gene: NA; CDR3 DNA: TGTGCCAGCAGTACGACCGCTGTGGGGGAGCTGTTTTTT; CDR3 protein: CASSTTAVGELFF
J gene: TRBJ1-6; V gene: TRBV6-5; clone size: NA; D gene: NA; CDR3 DNA: TGTGCCAGCCGCACAGCAAATAATTCACCCCTCCACTTT; CDR3 protein: CASRTANNSPLHF
J gene: TRBJ1-6; V gene: TRBV2; clone size: many; D gene: NA; CDR3 DNA: TGTGCCAGCAGCCAGGGGAGACCCCTGGGTTCACCCCTCCACTTT; CDR3 protein: CASSQGRPLGSPLHF
J gene: TRBJ2-3; V gene: TRBV6-5; clone size: once; D gene: NA; CDR3 DNA: TGTGCCAGCAGTTATCGCGGCGGTAGCACAGATACGCAGTATTTT; CDR3 protein: CASSYRGGSTDTQYF
J gene: TRBJ1-3; V gene: TRBV7-8; clone size: NA; D gene: NA; CDR3 DNA: TGTGCCCGAGGGTCAGTTGGAAACACCATATATTTT; CDR3 protein: CARGSVGNTIYF
J gene: TRBJ1-1; V gene: TRBV7-2; clone size: NA; D gene: NA; CDR3 DNA: TGTGCCAGCAGCTTACAGGCAGGGAACACTGAAGCTTTCTTT; CDR3 protein: CASSLQAGNTEAFF
J gene: TRBJ2-2; V gene: TRBV12-3/TRBV12-4; clone size: NA; D gene: NA; CDR3 DNA: TGTGCCAGCAGTTTTAACGAGGACGGGGAGCTGTTTTTT; CDR3 protein: CASSFNEDGELFF
J gene: TRBJ2-5; V gene: TRBV9; clone size: NA; D gene: TRBD2; CDR3 DNA: TGTGCCAGCAGCGTAAATCTAGCGGGGGGCCAAGAGACCCAGTACTTC; CDR3 protein: CASSVNLAGGQETQYF
J gene: TRBJ2-2; V gene: TRBV5-1; clone size: NA; D gene: NA; CDR3 DNA: TGCGCCAGCAGCGACCAGAGGGGGAACACCGGGGAGCTGTTTTTT; CDR3 protein: CASSDQRGNTGELFF
J gene: TRBJ2-7; V gene: TRBV4-1; clone size: NA; D gene: NA; CDR3 DNA: TGCGCCAGCAGCCAAGGTTTGGGCGGGGCCTACGAGCAGTACTTC; CDR3 protein: CASSQGLGGAYEQYF
J gene: TRBJ1-1; V gene: TRBV27; clone size: NA; D gene: TRBD1; CDR3 DNA: TGTGCCAGCAGTTTCCAGGGGGCTGGTGAAGCTTTCTTT; CDR3 protein: CASSFQGAGEAFF
J gene: TRBJ2-7; V gene: TRBV4-2; clone size: NA; D gene: NA; CDR3 DNA: TGTGCCAGCAGCCAAGATGGCAGGGGGGACTACGAGCAGTACTTC; CDR3 protein: CASSQDGRGDYEQYF
J gene: TRBJ2-1; V gene: TRBV10-3; clone size: NA; D gene: TRBD2; CDR3 DNA: TGTGCCATCAGTTGGACTAGCGGGGGCCCAAGCTCCTACAATGAGCAGTTCTTC; CDR3 protein: CAISWTSGGPSSYNEQFF
J gene: TRBJ2-7; V gene: TRBV19; clone size: NA; D gene: TRBD1; CDR3 DNA: TGTGCCAGTAGTTCCCAGGGGGCCTACGAGCAGTACTTC; CDR3 protein: CASSSQGAYEQYF
J gene: TRBJ1-2; V gene: TRBV28; clone size: NA; D gene: NA; CDR3 DNA: TGTGCCAGCAGTTTATTGCTGGGTGTAGATGGCTACACCTTC; CDR3 protein: CASSLLLGVDGYTF
J gene: TRBJ2-1; V gene: TRBV18; clone size: once; D gene: TRBD2; CDR3 DNA: TGTGCCAGCTCACCACGATCGGGACTAGCGGGGGGGGCCCCCGGAGTTGAGGATGAGCAGTTCTTC; CDR3 protein: CASSPRSGLAGGAPGVEDEQFF
J gene: TRBJ1-5; V gene: TRBV3-1/TRBV3-2; clone size: NA; D gene: NA; CDR3 DNA: TGTGCCAGCAGCCAAGATGGGCCGATAGGAAGCAATCAGCCCCAGCATTTT; CDR3 protein: CASSQDGPIGSNQPQHF
J gene: TRBJ1-1; V gene: TRBV25-1; clone size: NA; D gene: NA; CDR3 DNA: TGTGCCAGCAGATCGTCTTGGGTGAACACTGAAGCTTTCTTT; CDR3 protein: CASRSSWVNTEAFF